Given below is one TCR beta chain in context. Antigen: not known. The assay was carried out at the deep level. TCRdb's table, derived via immunoSEQ multiplex PCR, lists solely in-frame clones and lacks some. The sample shows fewer than 650,000 clones, about 79% of them seen only once. This sample stems from a study of shared clonotypes between healthy human individuals. Study outcomes and limitations: Depth of sequencing was expected to influence donor clonotype sharing.

The study drew its donors from healthy HIV-negative adults without recent acute infections or vaccinations. Germline V gene sequence: CDR1 MNHNY, CDR2 SVGAGI (reference sequence). This CDR3 contains 16 residues. With 8 bases removed from V and 1 base from J, the gap between germline ends came to 20 bases. The TCR sequence derives from a woman in her thirties or forties in good health. Some clones in this sample may be carry-over from other donors' samples. The chain uses TRBV6-6 and TRBJ1-1; D possibly corresponds to TRBD1 (6 bases). Sequencing used PBMCs. CDR3 DNA: TGTGCCAGCCTGGTGGGGGGCGAGAGGGGGAACACTGAAGCTTTCTTT. Its protein is CASLVGGERGNTEAFF.